Listed below are T cell receptor beta chains from one sample, sequenced in a study of T-cell memory formation after mild COVID-19. TCRdb analysed the 5' RACE reads with MiXCR anew, one entry per CDR3 protein. The table shows approximately 560,000 distinct CDR3 sequences, with around 15% occurring only once. The sample consisted of PBMCs or a T cell subset sorted from them (not recorded which). These receptors were collected from an adult woman who had mild COVID-19 (a few samples of this study predate the infection). Cell type and time point are not known. Each CDR3 is given with its conserved first and last residue. Each record gives: CDR3 protein, CDR3 DNA, V gene, clone size, D gene, J gene. D genes are given only for firm matches. Clone size, where shown, is once, few, many, or a class for clones that have expanded.

CDR3: CSVEDDRDEQYF
DNA: TGCAGCGTTGAAGATGATCGTGACGAGCAGTACTTC
V: TRBV29-1
size: -
D: -
J: TRBJ2-7

CDR3: CASRTTGLGFYEQYF
DNA: TGTGCCAGCAGGACAACAGGACTGGGGTTCTACGAGCAGTACTTC
V: TRBV6-5
size: few
D: -
J: TRBJ2-7

CDR3: CATSMRFGQPQHF
DNA: TGTGCCACCTCAATGCGGTTTGGTCAGCCCCAGCATTTT
V: TRBV12-3/TRBV12-4
size: few
D: -
J: TRBJ1-5

CDR3: CASSQGRVNTEAFF
DNA: TGTGCCAGCAGCCAAGGAAGGGTGAACACTGAAGCTTTCTTT
V: TRBV3-1
size: many
D: -
J: TRBJ1-1

CDR3: CASSLATGANVLTF
DNA: TGTGCCAGCAGCTTGGCTACTGGGGCCAACGTCCTGACTTTC
V: TRBV7-2
size: -
D: -
J: TRBJ2-6

CDR3: CASSLWTGGELFF
DNA: TGTGCCAGCAGCTTATGGACAGGCGGGGAGCTGTTTTTT
V: TRBV7-7
size: few
D: TRBD1
J: TRBJ2-2

CDR3: CASSAALSSSNPSYNEQFF
DNA: TGTGCCAGCAGCGCAGCACTTTCTAGTAGCAATCCCTCCTACAATGAGCAGTTCTTC
V: TRBV9
size: few
D: -
J: TRBJ2-1

CDR3: CATSDPNRGDTEAFF
DNA: TGTGCCACCAGTGACCCAAACAGGGGAGACACTGAAGCTTTCTTT
V: TRBV24-1
size: -
D: TRBD1
J: TRBJ1-1

CDR3: CASSLAWTPGTSGDYTDTQYF
DNA: TGTGCCAGCAGCTTAGCGTGGACGCCTGGGACTAGCGGGGACTACACAGATACGCAGTATTTT
V: TRBV7-2
size: few
D: TRBD2
J: TRBJ2-3

CDR3: CSASSESSYEQYF
DNA: TGCAGTGCCTCCTCAGAGAGCTCCTACGAGCAGTACTTC
V: TRBV20-1
size: -
D: -
J: TRBJ2-7

CDR3: CSAQVGLSYEQYF
DNA: TGCAGTGCCCAGGTGGGCCTCTCCTACGAGCAGTACTTC
V: TRBV20-1
size: -
D: -
J: TRBJ2-7

CDR3: CASSRGLGSYEQYF
DNA: TGTGCCAGCAGCAGGGGGCTCGGCTCCTACGAGCAGTACTTC
V: TRBV11-3
size: few
D: TRBD1
J: TRBJ2-7

CDR3: CASSRGVRLAGSVEQYF
DNA: TGTGCCAGCAGCCGGGGGGTTAGACTAGCGGGGTCGGTGGAGCAGTACTTC
V: TRBV12-3/TRBV12-4
size: -
D: TRBD2
J: TRBJ2-7

CDR3: CASSLLGGAGGLYKQYF
DNA: TGTGCCAGCAGTCTCCTCGGGGGAGCGGGAGGCCTTTATAAGCAGTACTTC
V: TRBV12-3/TRBV12-4
size: few
D: TRBD2
J: TRBJ2-7

CDR3: CAISGGQSQETQYF
DNA: TGTGCCATCAGTGGCGGACAGTCCCAAGAGACCCAGTACTTC
V: TRBV10-3
size: -
D: -
J: TRBJ2-5

CDR3: CASSLKGYGGYTF
DNA: TGTGCCAGCAGCTTAAAGGGTTATGGCGGCTACACCTTC
V: TRBV7-3
size: few
D: -
J: TRBJ1-2

CDR3: CASSLDRGRLDEQYF
DNA: TGTGCCAGTAGTTTGGACAGGGGGCGATTGGACGAGCAGTACTTC
V: TRBV19
size: -
D: TRBD1
J: TRBJ2-7

CDR3: CASSRTGGGELFF
DNA: TGTGCCAGCAGCCGCACGGGGGGCGGGGAGCTGTTTTTT
V: TRBV7-6
size: few
D: TRBD2
J: TRBJ2-2

CDR3: CASSQGQISGANVLTF
DNA: TGTGCCAGCAGCCAAGGACAGATCTCTGGGGCCAACGTCCTGACTTTC
V: TRBV3-1
size: -
D: -
J: TRBJ2-6

CDR3: CASSTPSQREGKREFF
DNA: TGTGCCAGTAGTACCCCCTCCCAGCGGGAGGGGAAAAGGGAGTTCTTC
V: TRBV19
size: -
D: TRBD2
J: TRBJ2-1

CDR3: CASSLQTYTEAFF
DNA: TGTGCCAGCAGCTTGCAGACCTACACTGAAGCTTTCTTT
V: TRBV11-2
size: few
D: -
J: TRBJ1-1

CDR3: CASTRQPSIGYTF
DNA: TGTGCCAGCACCAGACAACCGAGCATTGGCTACACCTTC
V: TRBV2
size: -
D: -
J: TRBJ1-2

CDR3: CASTPGIGSYNEQFF
DNA: TGTGCCAGCACACCCGGGATAGGCTCCTACAATGAGCAGTTCTTC
V: TRBV12-3/TRBV12-4
size: few
D: -
J: TRBJ2-1

CDR3: CASSWSGGGSYEQYF
DNA: TGTGCCAGCAGCTGGAGCGGGGGCGGGTCCTACGAGCAGTACTTC
V: TRBV5-4
size: few
D: TRBD2
J: TRBJ2-7

CDR3: CASSIRRDRGHEAFF
DNA: TGTGCCAGTAGTATCCGTCGGGACAGAGGCCATGAAGCTTTCTTT
V: TRBV19
size: -
D: TRBD1
J: TRBJ1-1

CDR3: CASSQELSPLGLAGADTQYF
DNA: TGTGCCAGCAGCCAAGAACTTAGCCCACTCGGACTAGCGGGGGCAGATACGCAGTATTTT
V: TRBV3-1
size: few
D: TRBD2
J: TRBJ2-3

CDR3: CASSLYLGGTDTQYF
DNA: TGTGCCAGCAGCCTATACCTTGGGGGCACAGATACGCAGTATTTT
V: TRBV4-2
size: few
D: -
J: TRBJ2-3

CDR3: CASSQGPGTDTQYF
DNA: TGCGCCAGCAGCCAAGGGCCAGGCACAGATACGCAGTATTTT
V: TRBV4-3
size: many
D: -
J: TRBJ2-3

CDR3: CAISDPQGKDFF
DNA: TGTGCCATCAGTGACCCACAGGGGAAAGATTTCTTT
V: TRBV10-3
size: -
D: TRBD1
J: TRBJ1-1

CDR3: CASSNQGAGNTEAFF
DNA: TGTGCCAGCAGTAACCAGGGGGCAGGGAACACTGAAGCTTTCTTT
V: TRBV6-6
size: -
D: TRBD1
J: TRBJ1-1

CDR3: CASSPTVDGRGGIRNIQYF
DNA: TGTGCCAGCAGCCCGACTGTCGACGGACGGGGAGGAATTCGAAACATTCAGTACTTC
V: TRBV7-9
size: -
D: -
J: TRBJ2-4

CDR3: CASSQGGGTETQYF
DNA: TGTGCCAGCAGCCAAGGAGGGGGTACGGAGACCCAGTACTTC
V: TRBV14
size: few
D: -
J: TRBJ2-5

CDR3: CASSPGQGANYGYTF
DNA: TGTGCCAGCAGTCCCGGTCAGGGTGCCAACTATGGCTACACCTTC
V: TRBV6-5
size: many
D: -
J: TRBJ1-2

CDR3: CASSQGWGTSSYEQYF
DNA: TGTGCCAGCAGCCAAGGGTGGGGGACAAGCTCCTACGAGCAGTACTTC
V: TRBV3-1
size: -
D: -
J: TRBJ2-7

CDR3: CASSLQYSYNEQFF
DNA: TGCGCCAGCAGCTTACAGTACTCCTACAATGAGCAGTTCTTC
V: TRBV5-1
size: many
D: -
J: TRBJ2-1

CDR3: CASSSRTGRLTGELFF
DNA: TGTGCCAGCAGTTCCCGGACAGGGAGGCTCACCGGGGAGCTGTTTTTT
V: TRBV27
size: many
D: TRBD1
J: TRBJ2-2

CDR3: CASRYTGILGGYTF
DNA: TGTGCCAGCAGATACACCGGGATCTTAGGGGGCTACACCTTC
V: TRBV5-6
size: few
D: -
J: TRBJ1-2

CDR3: CASSLTGGGDTGELFF
DNA: TGTGCCAGCAGCTTGACAGGGGGCGGCGACACCGGGGAGCTGTTTTTT
V: TRBV7-6
size: few
D: TRBD1
J: TRBJ2-2

CDR3: CATRTGRETEAFF
DNA: TGTGCCACCAGGACAGGGAGGGAAACTGAAGCTTTCTTT
V: TRBV24-1
size: few
D: TRBD1
J: TRBJ1-1

CDR3: CASRGGQISYEQYF
DNA: TGTGCCAGCAGGGGGGGACAGATCTCCTACGAGCAGTACTTC
V: TRBV2
size: few
D: -
J: TRBJ2-7

CDR3: CASSLGLAGGPWSYNEQFF
DNA: TGTGCCAGCAGCCTGGGACTAGCGGGAGGGCCATGGTCCTACAATGAGCAGTTCTTC
V: TRBV14
size: few
D: TRBD2
J: TRBJ2-1

CDR3: CASGDRGVVANTGEMFF
DNA: TGTGCCAGCGGGGACAGGGGAGTAGTCGCGAACACCGGGGAGATGTTTTTT
V: TRBV4-2
size: -
D: TRBD1
J: TRBJ2-2

CDR3: CASSLELAGERNEQFF
DNA: TGTGCCAGCAGCTTAGAACTAGCGGGGGAGCGCAATGAGCAGTTCTTC
V: TRBV7-2
size: -
D: TRBD2
J: TRBJ2-1